The 29 T cell receptor beta chains listed next were all sequenced from one sample in a study of cytomegalovirus exposure and HLA in healthy donors. PCR used 60 Vbeta primers and 13 Jbeta primers. TCRdb's table, derived via immunoSEQ multiplex PCR, lists solely in-frame clones and lacks some. The sample includes around 300,000 clones, about 66% of them seen just once. Sequencing used PBMCs. The receptors here all came from a female donor in good health and CMV-seronegative.

V gene TRBV2 combines with J gene TRBJ1-5, with D possibly being TRBD1 (5 bases). The length of the CDR3 is 14 residues. The V gene lost 6 bases and the J gene lost 7 bases, with 16 bases spanning the gap. Germline lookup yields CDR1 SNHLY and CDR2 FYNNEI. The CDR3, as DNA: TGTGCCAGCAGCCCTGGGCTCAGGGCACAGCCCCAGCATTTT. This sequence encodes CASSPGLRAQPQHF.

This clone appeared a few times. The J gene is TRBJ2-3, the V gene TRBV5-1; TRBD1 aligns across 7 bases. Germline V gives CDR1 SGHRS, CDR2 YFSETQ. The CDR3 length is 15 residues. After removal of 2 bases from V and 0 bases from J, the junction contained 3 bases not matched to a gene. The CDR3 region is CASSLGDRSTDTQYF. The CDR3 DNA reads as TGCGCCAGCAGCTTAGGGGACAGAAGCACAGATACGCAGTATTTT.

The rearrangement uses TRBV5-1 and TRBJ2-7; D uncertain. Trimming left V 5 bases short and J 3 bases short, with 18 bases between. Germline V CDR1 and CDR2: SGHRS, YFSETQ. This CDR3 has 15 residues. CDR3 sequence reads: CASRTASNLGYEQYF. For the CDR3, the DNA is TGCGCCAGCAGAACCGCTAGTAATCTGGGCTACGAGCAGTACTTC.

CDR3 sequence: CAWSATGGYGYTF. The CDR3 coding sequence is TGTGCCTGGAGCGCCACAGGGGGCTATGGCTACACCTTC. The rearrangement links TRBV30 to TRBJ1-2; TRBD1 agrees at 8 bases. Per germline, CDR1 GTSNPN and CDR2 SVGIG (reference sequence). The ends lost 3 bases at V and 4 bases at J; junction bases unmatched: 4. The CDR3 is 13 amino acids.

This clone was picked up a small number of times. The V and J genes are TRBV27 and TRBJ1-5; TRBD1 might be the D (5 bases). CDR3 length equals 14 residues. Germline CDR1 is MNHEY and CDR2 is SMNVEV (reference sequence). V was cut by 4 bases and J by 1 base, with 8 bases left in between. The DNA for the CDR3 is TGTGCCAGCAGTTACGGGGGAAGCAATCAGCCCCAGCATTTT. As protein: CASSYGGSNQPQHF.

The genes are TRBV29-1 and TRBJ1-2; D is unresolved. V dropped 5 bases and J dropped 2 bases, with 18 bases sitting between them. The CDR3 is made up of 15 amino acids. From germline, CDR1 is SQVTM and CDR2 ANQGSEA. This CDR3 is CSVHLGEASNYGYTF. The CDR3, as DNA: TGCAGCGTTCACCTTGGGGAGGCAAGCAACTATGGCTACACCTTC.

The rearrangement joins TRBV7-2 to TRBJ1-3; D is ambiguous. The CDR3 sequence is 15 residues long. The germline V gene has CDR1 SGHTA and CDR2 FQGNSA. V lost 0 bases and J lost 0, with 6 bases in between. CDR3 nucleotide sequence: TGTGCCAGCAGCTTAGCGTGGAGCTCTGGAAACACCATATATTTT. Amino acids: CASSLAWSSGNTIYF.

V is TRBV5-6 and J is TRBJ1-1; no reliable D call. V lost 5 bases to trimming and J lost 2 bases, with 4 bases between them. Germline lookup yields CDR1 SGHDT and CDR2 YYEEEE. There are 11 residues in the CDR3. The CDR3 here is CASRSNTEAFF. The CDR3 DNA sequence: TGTGCCAGCAGGTCAAACACTGAAGCTTTCTTT.

This clone came up once. The chain recombines TRBV6-5 with TRBJ1-2, with a possible D match to TRBD1 (5 bases). Germline-derived CDR1 and CDR2 are MNHEY and SVGAGI. The V end was cut by 5 bases, the J end by 2 bases, with 9 bases between. The CDR3 has 13 residues. CDR3 bases: TGTGCCAGCAGTCCTCAGGGAAACTATGGCTACACCTTC. This codes for CASSPQGNYGYTF.

The gene calls are TRBV11-3 and TRBJ2-6; 10 nucleotides match TRBD2. V shed 6 bases and J 2 bases; nucleotides not matched to a gene: 13. CDR1 SGHNT and CDR2 YENEEA come from the germline V gene. This CDR3 has 19 residues. CDR3 DNA sequence: TGTGCCAGCAGTCGGCTAGCGGGAGATGTGTTAACTGGGGCCAACGTCCTGACTTTC. Amino acid sequence: CASSRLAGDVLTGANVLTF.

This clone came up once. The V call is TRBV10-1, the J call TRBJ2-1; 10 positions agree with TRBD2. V was clipped by 4 bases and J by 9 bases; unmatched bases: 9. The CDR3 is 15 residues long. CDR1 and CDR2 from the germline V gene are WNHNN and SYGVQD (reference sequence). The CDR3 DNA reads TGCGCCAGCAGTGTAAGCGGGAGGGCCAGCATTGAGCAGTTCTTC. This sequence encodes CASSVSGRASIEQFF.

This clone was found once. The V call is TRBV7-9, the J call TRBJ1-1; D is undetermined. The CDR3 is 15 amino acids. The germline CDR1 and CDR2 sequences are SEHNR and FQNEAQ (reference sequence). Deletions cut 0 bases from V and 1 base from J, with 9 bases between. The CDR3 loop is CASSLARVRNTEAFF. The DNA for the CDR3 is TGTGCCAGCAGCTTAGCACGCGTAAGGAACACTGAAGCTTTCTTT.

The chain is built from TRBV5-1 and TRBJ2-3; TRBD2 aligns across 11 bases. Per germline, CDR1 SGHRS and CDR2 YFSETQ. V trimming: 4 bases; J trimming: 3 bases; junction bases outside the gene matches: 7. CDR3 length equals 16 residues. This CDR3 is CASSPVAGGLTDTQYF. The CDR3 coding sequence is TGCGCCAGCAGCCCAGTAGCGGGAGGGTTGACAGATACGCAGTATTTT.

About this clone: At one of its ends the junction is not consistent with the germline gene, which may arise from a read error. This chain links TRBV7-9 with TRBJ2-7; possible D gene TRBD1, 6 bases. The CDR3 has 17 residues. CDR1 and CDR2 (germline): SEHNR, FQNEAQ (reference sequence). The CDR3 here is CSSSLAQTGSAKHEQYF. The DNA of the CDR3 is TGTTCCAGCAGCTTAGCTCAGACAGGCTCGGCCAAACACGAGCAGTACTTC. Supplemented by reference TRBV7-9 and TRBJ2-7, the full variable domain reads DTGVSQNPRHKITKRGQNVTFRCDPISEHNRLYWYRQTLGQGPEFLTYFQNEAQLEKSRLLSDRFSAERPKGSFSTLEIQRTEQGDSAMYLCSSSLAQTGSAKHEQYFGPGTRLTVT.

J is TRBJ2-5 and V is TRBV28, with 14 bases aligning to TRBD2. The J call may be in error: the DNA end matches TRBJ2-7 better. This CDR3 comprises 18 residues. CDR1 MDHEN and CDR2 SYDVKM come from the germline V gene. The CDR3 loop reads CASSPPGLAGEGGYEQYF. The CDR3 coding sequence is TGTGCCAGCAGCCCGCCGGGACTAGCGGGAGAGGGTGGGTACGAGCAGTACTTC.

This chain links TRBV18 with TRBJ2-7; tentatively, D is TRBD1 (6 bases). Looked up from germline, CDR1 is KGHSH and CDR2 is LQKENI. This CDR3 contains 13 residues. The V end lost 6 bases, the J end lost 0 bases, and 9 bases lay between the germline ends. As DNA, the CDR3 is TGTGCCAGCTCCCGACAGGACTCCTACGAGCAGTACTTC. Its translation: CASSRQDSYEQYF.

The chain employs TRBV11-3 and TRBJ2-5, with a possible D match to TRBD1 (5 bases). Germline-derived CDR1 and CDR2 are SGHNT and YENEEA. CDR3 length: 15 residues. The V gene lost 3 bases and the J gene lost 1 base, with 12 bases spanning the gap. The CDR3 loop is CASSFRVGIQETQYF. In DNA form, the CDR3 reads TGTGCCAGCAGCTTCAGGGTAGGCATCCAAGAGACCCAGTACTTC. The whole variable domain, remainder taken from reference TRBV11-3 and TRBJ2-5, is EAGVVQSPRYKIIEKKQPVAFWCNPISGHNTLYWYLQNLGQGPELLIRYENEEAVDDSQLPKDRFSAERLKGVDSTLKIQPAELGDSAVYLCASSFRVGIQETQYFGPGTRLLVL.

This chain uses TRBV27 with TRBJ2-1, with 13 positions matching TRBD2. There are 20 residues in the CDR3. V was pared by 5 bases and J by 7 bases, with 20 bases of the junction left unmatched. Germline loops: CDR1 MNHEY, CDR2 SMNVEV (reference sequence). Here the CDR3 reads CASSPFRTSGSVWMVNEQFF. CDR3 in DNA: TGTGCCAGCAGTCCATTCCGGACTAGCGGGAGTGTTTGGATGGTGAATGAGCAGTTCTTC.

This clone was recorded once. This chain joins TRBV30 and TRBJ1-1; TRBD1 is a possible D gene (5 bases). Trimming stripped 4 bases from V and 7 bases from J, with 16 bases between. CDR1 is GTSNPN and CDR2 is SVGIG in the germline V gene (reference sequence). The CDR3 runs to 13 residues. The CDR3 region has the DNA TGTGCCTGGACGGGGGTAGGGCTGCGTGAAGCTTTCTTT. This translates into CAWTGVGLREAFF.

The gene calls are TRBV9 and TRBJ2-2, with 13 bases matching TRBD2. Germline loops: CDR1 SGDLS, CDR2 YYNGEE. The CDR3 totals 16 residues. After removal of 4 bases from V and 8 bases from J, the junction contained 8 bases not matched to a gene. The CDR3 DNA reads as TGTGCCAGCAGCCCCCAGGGACTAGCGGGGCCTGGGGAGCTGTTTTTT. Protein product: CASSPQGLAGPGELFF.

The gene calls are TRBV5-8 and TRBJ1-5; possibly TRBD1 for D (5 bases). In germline, CDR1 is SGHTS, CDR2 YDEGEE. V was cut by 0 bases and J by 4 bases, with 17 bases left in between. CDR3 length: 17 amino acids. The CDR3 loop reads CASSLAEEGFGNQPQHF. CDR3 in DNA: TGTGCCAGCAGCTTGGCCGAGGAGGGGTTCGGAAATCAGCCCCAGCATTTT.

This clone appeared a single time. The CDR3 spells CASRSDTVGDTQYF. CDR3 sequence (DNA): TGCGCCAGCAGGTCGGACACAGTGGGAGATACGCAGTATTTT. This chain connects TRBV5-1 to TRBJ2-3; a weak D match, TRBD1 (5 bases). Germline lookup yields CDR1 SGHRS and CDR2 YFSETQ. V shed 5 bases and J shed 5 bases, with 15 bases lying between them. This CDR3 contains 14 residues.

The V and J genes are TRBV27 and TRBJ2-7; 7 positions match TRBD2. CDR1 and CDR2 (germline): MNHEY, SMNVEV (reference sequence). The CDR3 totals 15 residues. V dropped 5 bases and J dropped 3; count of bases not matched to a gene: 10. The CDR3 spells CASSLSGLGGYEQYF. For the CDR3, the DNA is TGTGCCAGCAGTCTAAGCGGACTAGGAGGCTACGAGCAGTACTTC.

The V and J genes are TRBV7-9 and TRBJ2-5; the match to TRBD1 covers 8 bases. The CDR3 has 14 residues. From germline, CDR1 is SEHNR and CDR2 FQNEAQ (reference sequence). The trim removed 5 bases at V and 3 bases at J, leaving 5 bases unmatched. The CDR3 here is CASSGEQGEETQYF. In DNA form, the CDR3 reads TGTGCCAGCAGCGGAGAACAGGGGGAAGAGACCCAGTACTTC.

This clone was detected only once. This chain uses TRBV7-2 with TRBJ2-7; TRBD2 is a possible D gene (6 bases). Trimming took 1 base from V and 4 from J, leaving 14 bases between them. CDR1 is SGHTA and CDR2 is FQGNSA in the germline V gene. There are 15 residues in the CDR3. CDR3 region: CASSLGPGLQYEQYF. Here the CDR3 DNA reads TGTGCCAGCAGCTTAGGACCGGGACTCCAATACGAGCAGTACTTC.

The genes are TRBV11-2 and TRBJ2-1; D remains unclear. Germline V gene data show CDR1 as SGHAT and CDR2 as FQNNGV. The CDR3 runs 14 residues. Trimming removed 2 bases from V and 6 bases from J, with 11 bases in between. CDR3 sequence (DNA): TGTGCCAGCAGCTTACTATCTGTACCCAATGAGCAGTTCTTC. It specifies CASSLLSVPNEQFF.

This chain uses TRBV19 with TRBJ2-5; 10 bases fit TRBD2. J was trimmed by 5 bases and V by 5 bases; bases with no gene match: 8. Germline CDR1 is LNHDA and CDR2 is SQIVND (reference sequence). The CDR3 has 15 amino acids. The CDR3 loop reads CASSAQAGGGETQYF. DNA of the CDR3: TGTGCCAGTAGTGCGCAAGCGGGAGGGGGGGAGACCCAGTACTTC. Full variable domain (rest looked up from reference TRBV19 and TRBJ2-5): DGGITQSPKYLFRKEGQNVTLSCEQNLNHDAMYWYRQDPGQGLRLIYYSQIVNDFQKGDIAEGYSVSREKKESFPLTVTSAQKNPTAFYLCASSAQAGGGETQYFGPGTRLLVL.

The rearrangement joins TRBV11-3 to TRBJ2-7, with TRBD2 matching over 7 bases. After removal of 3 bases from V and 3 bases from J, the junction contained 11 bases not matched to a gene. The length of the CDR3 is 16 residues. Per germline, CDR1 SGHNT and CDR2 YENEEA. CDR3 in amino acids: CASSLRWGRAGYEQYF. The CDR3 DNA sequence: TGTGCCAGCAGCTTGAGGTGGGGGAGGGCAGGCTACGAGCAGTACTTC.

This clone appeared a single time. The J gene is TRBJ2-7, the V gene TRBV30; possible D gene TRBD1, 6 bases. The CDR3 totals 18 residues. The V gene's germline CDR1 is GTSNPN and CDR2 SVGIG (reference sequence). V lost 3 bases and J 2 bases, leaving 26 bases between the germline ends. CDR3 sequence: CAWSALWTDSNLAYEQYF. Written as DNA, the CDR3 is TGTGCCTGGAGCGCCCTGTGGACAGACAGTAACCTTGCCTACGAGCAGTACTTC.